The rows below give T cell receptor beta chains drawn from one sample of a study of blood T cell repertoires in COVID-19. The table came from immunoSEQ multiplex PCR; TCRdb's copy has only in-frame clones and leaves some out. Of more than 150,000 clones listed, roughly 78% were seen once; the top ten hold roughly 2.8%. The source material was peripheral blood. The receptor source for this set is an elderly woman with active or convalescent COVID-19. Both conserved end residues are part of each CDR3. D genes are given only for firm matches.

V,D,CDR3
TRBV7-2,NA,CASSLIGGRSTDTQYF
TRBV6-2/TRBV6-3,NA,CASSYSIGPSSHMNTEAFF
TRBV11-3,NA,CASSVGGVNTEAFF
TRBV7-2,NA,CASSTPPGTQWDTQYF
TRBV23-1,NA,CASSPHGQFSTDTQYF
TRBV5-3,NA,CARFSRADYEQYF
TRBV27,NA,CASRSWRGEKDTEAFF
TRBV6-1,TRBD1,CASSGPTGGAGLSNQPQHF
TRBV5-1,TRBD2,CASSPGLGTSGGARQETQYF
TRBV4-1,TRBD1,CASSQRHRGPGTEAFF
TRBV28,TRBD2,CASGSGLAGSQETQYF
TRBV7-8,NA,CASSHSRQNSPLHF
TRBV9,NA,CASSTSGGLADTQYF
TRBV5-1,NA,CASSLERVTDTQYF
TRBV4-2,TRBD2,CASSLPVGGGFNGELFF
TRBV2,TRBD1,CASSVDRELGYTF
TRBV5-6,NA,CASSLALVEAFF
TRBV19,NA,CASSIVRGPQHF